The entry below describes one TCR beta chain. Its antigen is not identified. Investigators sourced approximately 1.8 micrograms of genomic DNA from cryopreserved PBMCs for TCR beta libraries. Trimming cost V 3 bases and J 1 base, with 13 bases left between them. The CDR3 totals 15 residues. Germline loops: CDR1 ENHRY, CDR2 SYGVKD. TCRdb keeps only in-frame clones here, not all; method: immunoSEQ multiplex PCR. This sample has 250,000 to 350,000 clones, with 70% to 80% found just once. This entry comes from a study of cytotoxic CD8 clonotypes in ibrutinib-treated CLL. Study details: Results showed around 24 partial and 2 complete responses; following median around 73 months, approximately 14 remained remitted, roughly 12 advanced. Productive templates averaged 255,043 per sample, and productive rearrangements 90,000 to 100,000.

Findings and caveats of the study: Public clonotypes (which were uncommon) either contracted or remained stable on treatment.

This chain links TRBV10-3 with TRBJ2-7, with D perhaps given as TRBD1 or TRBD2 (6 bases each). Sequenced material: PBMCs, taken at disease progression, from a patient treated with ibrutinib. This receptor was obtained from a human donor with chronic lymphocytic leukemia. CDR3 sequence (DNA): TGTGCCATCAGTGATCGTGGAGGGGGATCCTACGAGCAGTACTTC. This gives the protein CAISDRGGGSYEQYF.